A single sample gave rise to the 22 T cell receptor beta chains below, sequenced in a study of CD4 T cells in relation to SARS-CoV-2 and coronaviruses. Which antigens these TCRs recognize remains unknown. TCRdb keeps only in-frame clones here, not all; method: immunoSEQ multiplex PCR. The table includes under 30,000 clones, about three quarters detected once. CD4+ T cells from unexposed donors were obtained before the COVID-19 pandemic (2011-2018). The cells were cultured for around ten days before CD4+ T cells were isolated. The sample taken for sequencing was CD4+ T cells from PBMCs, cultured in vitro. The receptors here all came from a human donor in good health.

This chain connects TRBV12-3 or TRBV12-4 to TRBJ1-1; unclear D gene. The CDR3 totals 12 residues. The V end was cut by 2 bases, the J end by 8 bases, with 9 bases between. The CDR3 loop is CASSLLGWEAFF. CDR3 DNA sequence: TGTGCCAGCAGTTTACTTGGGTGGGAAGCTTTCTTT.

The rearrangement links TRBV2 to TRBJ2-1; a possible D gene is TRBD1 (5 bases). Germline CDR1 is SNHLY and CDR2 is FYNNEI. There are 12 residues in the CDR3. Trimming left V 4 bases short and J 9 bases short, with 10 bases between. The CDR3 sequence: CASSAYRGEQFF. The CDR3 nucleotides read TGTGCCAGCAGTGCATATAGGGGTGAGCAGTTCTTC. Filled out from reference TRBV2 and TRBJ2-1, the complete variable domain reads EPEVTQTPSHQVTQMGQEVILRCVPISNHLYFYWYRQILGQKVEFLVSFYNNEISEKSEIFDDQFSVERPDGSNFTLKIRSTKLEDSAMYFCASSAYRGEQFFGPGTRLTVL.

This chain uses TRBV18 with TRBJ2-7; D is unresolved. The V end was cut by 2 bases, the J end by 6 bases, with 5 bases between. The CDR3 totals 11 residues. The germline V gene has CDR1 KGHSH and CDR2 LQKENI. CDR3 nucleotide sequence: TGTGCCAGCTCACCAGAAGGCGAGCAGTACTTC. Protein sequence: CASSPEGEQYF.

This clone was picked up a small number of times. The chain recombines TRBV7-2 with TRBJ1-1; no reliable D call. Germline V lookup: CDR1 SGHTA, CDR2 FQGNSA. CDR3 size: 16 residues. Trimming removed 0 bases from V and 0 bases from J, with 11 bases in between. The CDR3 bases are TGTGCCAGCAGCTTAGCGTCGACAAACATGAACACTGAAGCTTTCTTT. This translates into CASSLASTNMNTEAFF.

The CDR3 DNA follows: TGTGCCAGCACCCTAACGAACACCGGGGAGCTGTTTTTT. It specifies CASTLTNTGELFF. The chain uses TRBV3-1 (or the pseudogene TRBV3-2) and TRBJ2-2; D remains unclear. The V and J ends lost 7 bases and 0 bases respectively, with 6 bases between them. The CDR3 loop spans 13 amino acids. CDR1 and CDR2 (germline): LGHDT, YNNKEL (reference sequence).

The V call is TRBV18, the J call TRBJ2-6; 12 nucleotides line up with TRBD1. Losses at the gene ends were 2 bases for V and 2 bases for J; bases not matched to a gene: 7. The length of the CDR3 is 19 residues. Per germline, CDR1 KGHSH and CDR2 LQKENI. The CDR3 reads CASSPFSGTGGTGANVLTF. CDR3 nucleotide sequence: TGTGCCAGCTCACCATTTTCCGGGACAGGGGGCACTGGGGCCAACGTCCTGACTTTC.

J is TRBJ1-3 and V is TRBV30, with 9 bases that match TRBD1. The V segment lost 2 bases and the J segment 8 bases; nucleotides outside the gene matches: 4. Per the germline V gene, CDR1 is GTSNPN and CDR2 is SVGIG (reference sequence). The CDR3 is made up of 13 amino acids. The CDR3 nucleotides are TGTGCCTGGAGTACAGGGGGCTCTGACACCATATATTTT. As protein: CAWSTGGSDTIYF.

The chain employs TRBV5-1 and TRBJ2-3; tentatively, D is TRBD2 (6 bases). This CDR3 contains 15 residues. Trimming pared 5 bases from V and 4 bases from J, leaving 17 bases between. Germline CDR1 and CDR2: SGHRS and YFSETQ. In DNA, the CDR3 is TGCGCCAGCAGGGCAGACCCATCGGGAGCAGATACGCAGTATTTT. Translated: CASRADPSGADTQYF.

The gene calls are TRBV6-5 and TRBJ1-1, with 8 nucleotides matching TRBD1. This CDR3 is 13 amino acids long. V dropped 5 bases and J dropped 11; count of bases not matched to a gene: 10. Germline V gene lookup returns CDR1 MNHEY and CDR2 SVGAGI. As DNA, the CDR3 is TGTGCCAGCAGTCGCACAACAGGGGGGAAGGCTTTCTTT. Amino acid sequence: CASSRTTGGKAFF.

This clone turned up a few times. The CDR3: CASSPQGGRQETQYF. DNA for the CDR3: TGTGCCAGCAGCCCACAAGGAGGGCGCCAAGAGACCCAGTACTTC. The gene calls are TRBV7-7 and TRBJ2-5; perhaps TRBD2 as D (6 bases). CDR3 size: 15 residues. The germline V gene has CDR1 SSHAT and CDR2 FNYEAQ (reference sequence). V was trimmed by 5 bases and J by 1 base, leaving 14 bases between them.

This clone was detected a few times. The CDR3 region has the DNA TGTGCCAGCTCACCTGGGACAGGCCATCAGCCCCAGCATTTT. Its protein product is CASSPGTGHQPQHF. The chain recombines TRBV18 with TRBJ1-5, with TRBD1 identical over 8 bases. Looked up from germline, CDR1 is KGHSH and CDR2 is LQKENI. This CDR3 is built from 14 residues. The V segment lost 3 bases and the J segment 5 bases; nucleotides outside the gene matches: 3.

V and J are TRBV3-1 (or the pseudogene TRBV3-2) and TRBJ1-1; D not certain. The CDR3 runs 14 residues. V lost 6 bases to trimming and J lost 0 bases, with 11 bases between them. Looked up from germline, CDR1 is LGHDT and CDR2 is YNNKEL (reference sequence). CDR3 DNA: TGTGCCAGCAGGGACGGGCCACTGAACACTGAAGCTTTCTTT. The encoded protein is CASRDGPLNTEAFF.

This clone was picked up one time. The rearrangement joins TRBV14 to TRBJ2-3; D ambiguous. V lost 1 base and J 0 bases, leaving 11 bases between the germline ends. Germline assignment: CDR1 SGHDN and CDR2 FVKESK. The CDR3 contains 16 residues. The CDR3, as DNA: TGTGCCAGCAGCCAAGTTGGGCGTCTTAGCACAGATACGCAGTATTTT. Translation gives CASSQVGRLSTDTQYF. Drawing the rest from reference TRBV14 and TRBJ2-3, the complete variable domain is EAGVTQFPSHSVIEKGQTVTLRCDPISGHDNLYWYRRVMGKEIKFLLHFVKESKQDESGMPNNRFLAERTGGTYSTLKVQPAELEDSGVYFCASSQVGRLSTDTQYFGPGTRLTVL.

The chain combines TRBV7-2 with TRBJ1-2; D not certain. The germline V gene has CDR1 SGHTA and CDR2 FQGNSA. CDR3 length: 15 amino acids. The V end was cut by 1 base, the J end by 3 bases, with 12 bases between. CDR3 in amino acids: CASSLVSVLDYGYTF. The CDR3 DNA reads TGTGCCAGCAGCTTAGTGTCAGTCCTCGACTATGGCTACACCTTC.

The chain combines TRBV3-1 (or the pseudogene TRBV3-2) with TRBJ1-2; D is undetermined. Trimming pared 5 bases from V and 9 bases from J, leaving 13 bases between. Germline CDR1 LGHDT, CDR2 YNNKEL (reference sequence). The CDR3 contains 12 residues. The CDR3 loop reads CASSSRRVRYTF. DNA of the CDR3: TGTGCCAGCAGCTCCCGTCGGGTCCGCTACACCTTC.

This clone was observed once. The J gene is TRBJ2-6, the V gene TRBV4-1; 7 nucleotides line up with TRBD1. The CDR3 is made up of 18 amino acids. V shed 2 bases and J 0 bases; nucleotides not matched to a gene: 7. CDR1 MGHRA and CDR2 YSYEKL come from the germline V gene. The CDR3 is CASSQNRGPRSGANVLTF. As DNA, the CDR3 is TGCGCCAGCAGCCAAAACAGGGGACCCCGCTCTGGGGCCAACGTCCTGACTTTC.

The chain uses TRBV2 and TRBJ1-1; TRBD1 aligns across 8 bases. The CDR3 totals 14 residues. The V segment lost 6 bases and the J segment 0 bases; nucleotides outside the gene matches: 3. CDR1 and CDR2 from the germline V gene are SNHLY and FYNNEI. CDR3 region: CASRRTGMNTEAFF. CDR3 sequence (DNA): TGTGCCAGCAGGCGGACAGGGATGAACACTGAAGCTTTCTTT.

The V gene is TRBV12-1, the J gene TRBJ2-1; TRBD1, the D gene given by the table, was not confirmed from the DNA. TRBV12-1 is recorded as a pseudogene. The length of the CDR3 is 15 residues. DNA of the CDR3: TGTGCCAGCAGCTTCCCCGACAGGGGTAGGGATGAGCAGTTCTTC. The encoded protein is CASSFPDRGRDEQFF.

The chain joins TRBV9 to TRBJ1-2, with a weak D call TRBD1 (6 bases). V was trimmed by 7 bases and J by 8 bases, leaving 18 bases between them. The CDR3 is 13 residues long. Per the germline V gene, CDR1 is SGDLS and CDR2 is YYNGEE. The chain's CDR3 is CASGQSSMLGYTF. CDR3 coding DNA: TGTGCCAGCGGACAGTCCAGTATGTTAGGCTACACCTTC.

The chain recombines TRBV6-1 with TRBJ1-5; the D gene is possibly TRBD1 (6 bases). The CDR3 has 15 residues. V dropped 0 bases and J dropped 2 bases, with 8 bases sitting between them. Germline V CDR1 and CDR2: MNHNS, SASEGT. For the CDR3, the DNA is TGTGCCAGCAGTGAAGCATCAGGGGGCAATCAGCCCCAGCATTTT. The encoded protein is CASSEASGGNQPQHF.

This clone was observed once. The rearrangement uses TRBV20-1 and TRBJ2-1; D remains unclear. With 6 bases removed from V and 7 bases from J, the gap between germline ends came to 7 bases. Germline CDR1 DFQATT, CDR2 SNEGSKA (reference sequence). The length of the CDR3 is 10 residues. This CDR3 is CSAMKNEQFF. The DNA of the CDR3 is TGCAGTGCCATGAAGAATGAGCAGTTCTTC.

This clone was picked up a small number of times. The chain employs TRBV5-4 and TRBJ2-7, with 11 bases matching TRBD1. The V segment lost 6 bases and the J segment 3 bases; nucleotides outside the gene matches: 5. CDR1 is SGHNT and CDR2 is YYREEE in the germline V gene (reference sequence). There are 14 residues in the CDR3. The CDR3 nucleotides are TGTGCCAGCACAACCGGGACAGGGGGCTACGAGCAGTACTTC. Its translation is CASTTGTGGYEQYF.